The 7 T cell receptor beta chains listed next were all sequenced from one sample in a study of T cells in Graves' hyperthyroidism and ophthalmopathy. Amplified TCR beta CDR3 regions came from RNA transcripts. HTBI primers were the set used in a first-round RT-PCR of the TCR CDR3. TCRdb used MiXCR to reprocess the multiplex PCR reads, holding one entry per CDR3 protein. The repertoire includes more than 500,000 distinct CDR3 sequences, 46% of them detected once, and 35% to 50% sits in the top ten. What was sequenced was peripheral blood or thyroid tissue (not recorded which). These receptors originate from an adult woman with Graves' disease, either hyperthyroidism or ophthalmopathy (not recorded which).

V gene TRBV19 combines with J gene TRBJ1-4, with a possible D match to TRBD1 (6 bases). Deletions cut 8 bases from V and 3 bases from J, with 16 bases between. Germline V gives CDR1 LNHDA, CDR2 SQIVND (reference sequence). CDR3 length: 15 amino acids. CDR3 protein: CASATHREANEKLFF. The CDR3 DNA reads TGTGCCAGTGCTACCCACAGGGAGGCTAATGAAAAACTGTTTTTT.

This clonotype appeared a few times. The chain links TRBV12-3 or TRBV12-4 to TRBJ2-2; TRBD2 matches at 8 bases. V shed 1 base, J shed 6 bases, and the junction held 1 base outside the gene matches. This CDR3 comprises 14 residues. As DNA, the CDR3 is TGTGCCAGCAGTTTAGACGGGAGGGCCGGGGAGCTGTTTTTT. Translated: CASSLDGRAGELFF.

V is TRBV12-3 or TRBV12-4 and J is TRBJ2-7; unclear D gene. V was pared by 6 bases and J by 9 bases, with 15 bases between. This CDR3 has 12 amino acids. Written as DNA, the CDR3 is TGTGCCAGCAGCCCCGTAGGGCTCGGGCAGTACTTC. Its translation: CASSPVGLGQYF.

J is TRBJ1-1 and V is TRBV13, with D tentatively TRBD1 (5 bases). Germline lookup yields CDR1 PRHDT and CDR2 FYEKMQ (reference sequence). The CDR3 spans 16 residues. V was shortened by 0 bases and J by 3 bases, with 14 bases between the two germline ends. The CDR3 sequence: CASSLGFPGTYTEAFF. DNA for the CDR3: TGTGCCAGCAGCTTAGGTTTTCCAGGGACTTACACTGAAGCTTTCTTT.

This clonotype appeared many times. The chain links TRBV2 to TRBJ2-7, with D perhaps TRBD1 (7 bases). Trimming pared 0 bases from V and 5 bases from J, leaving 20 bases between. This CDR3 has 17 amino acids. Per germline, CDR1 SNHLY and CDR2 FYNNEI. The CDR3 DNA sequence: TGTGCCAGCAGTGAAGCGCTTCGGGAGACAGGGTCCCACGAGCAGTACTTC. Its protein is CASSEALRETGSHEQYF.

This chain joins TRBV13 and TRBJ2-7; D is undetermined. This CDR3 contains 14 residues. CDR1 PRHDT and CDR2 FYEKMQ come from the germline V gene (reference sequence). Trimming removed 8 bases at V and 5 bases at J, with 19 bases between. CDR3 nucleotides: TGTGCCAGCGGGGTAGGGAACCCCCTAGACGAGCAGTACTTC. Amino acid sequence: CASGVGNPLDEQYF.

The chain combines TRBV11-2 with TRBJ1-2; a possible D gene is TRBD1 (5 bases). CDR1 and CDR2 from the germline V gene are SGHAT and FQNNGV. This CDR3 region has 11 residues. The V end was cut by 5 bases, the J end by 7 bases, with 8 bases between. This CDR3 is CASSQGSGYTF. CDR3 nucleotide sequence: TGTGCCAGCAGCCAGGGATCTGGCTACACCTTC.